These 18 T cell receptor beta chains originate from one sample sequenced in a study of T cells in tuberculosis (dated by TCRdb to between 2017 and 2018). The method was the immunoSEQ multiplex PCR assay. Here the immuneACCESS table is served through TCRdb, limited to in-frame sequences with V and J called. Missing clones are a known gap in these copies; in checked studies unresolved V genes cover under half, and the rest lacks a known reason. For this sample there are 30,000 to 35,000 clones; 91% appear just once. The ten largest clones take up roughly 2% of the sample. The sequencing sample was made of PBMCs. The receptor set was obtained from a donor aged 5-35 years with latent tuberculosis or without tuberculosis infection.

CDR3 nucleotides: TGTGCCAGCAGCTTTACAGCGGCCGGGGAGCTGTTTTTT. Its translation: CASSFTAAGELFF. V and J are TRBV11-3 and TRBJ2-2; possibly TRBD2 for D (5 bases). This CDR3 comprises 13 residues. Trimming took 3 bases from V and 6 from J, leaving 8 bases between them. From germline, CDR1 is SGHNT and CDR2 YENEEA. Full variable domain (remainder filled in from reference TRBV11-3 and TRBJ2-2): EAGVVQSPRYKIIEKKQPVAFWCNPISGHNTLYWYLQNLGQGPELLIRYENEEAVDDSQLPKDRFSAERLKGVDSTLKIQPAELGDSAVYLCASSFTAAGELFFGEGSRLTVL.

The chain links TRBV4-1 to TRBJ2-7; perhaps TRBD1 as D (6 bases). V was cut by 4 bases and J by 4 bases, with 17 bases left in between. The CDR3 runs to 15 residues. The germline gives CDR1 MGHRA, CDR2 YSYEKL. The chain's CDR3 is CASSLARGSFYEQYF. CDR3 DNA: TGCGCCAGCAGCCTAGCCAGGGGCTCCTTTTACGAGCAGTACTTC.

V gene TRBV9 combines with J gene TRBJ2-2; D is possibly TRBD1 (6 bases). In germline, CDR1 is SGDLS, CDR2 YYNGEE. The V gene lost 3 bases and the J gene lost 2 bases, with 11 bases spanning the gap. The CDR3 is made up of 15 amino acids. DNA of the CDR3: TGTGCCAGCAGCGCCTGGGACACTAACACCGGGGAGCTGTTTTTT. Translation: CASSAWDTNTGELFF.

In its sample, this clone was seen once. The rearrangement joins TRBV28 to TRBJ1-5; D not resolved. The CDR3 has 14 residues. Germline CDR1 reads MDHEN; CDR2 reads SYDVKM. Deletions cut 5 bases from V and 5 bases from J, with 13 bases between. The CDR3 coding sequence is TGTGCCAGCAGTGCCGCGGGGAGGCATCAGCCCCAGCATTTT. Protein product: CASSAAGRHQPQHF. Full variable domain (missing parts from reference TRBV28 and TRBJ1-5): DVKVTQSSRYLVKRTGEKVFLECVQDMDHENMFWYRQDPGLGLRLIYFSYDVKMKEKGDIPEGYSVSREKKERFSLILESASTNQTSMYLCASSAAGRHQPQHFGDGTRLSIL.

The rearrangement joins TRBV4-3 to TRBJ2-5; possible D gene TRBD1, 6 bases. Germline-derived CDR1 and CDR2 are LGHNA and YSLEER. Trimming removed 2 bases at V and 5 bases at J, with 12 bases between. The CDR3 runs to 14 residues. CDR3 DNA: TGCGCCAGCAGCCAAATCAGGGGAGCGGAGACCCAGTACTTC. Translated: CASSQIRGAETQYF.

The gene calls are TRBV27 and TRBJ2-1, with a tentative D call TRBD2 (5 bases). The CDR3 extends over 15 amino acids. Looked up from germline, CDR1 is MNHEY and CDR2 is SMNVEV (reference sequence). V lost 2 bases to trimming and J lost 9 bases, with 17 bases between them. This CDR3 reads CASSLRLLGSGEQFF. In nucleotides, the CDR3 is TGTGCCAGCAGTTTAAGACTTTTGGGAAGCGGTGAGCAGTTCTTC.

This clone was seen a single time. The chain carries TRBV7-2 and TRBJ2-5; D gene ambiguous. The V gene's germline CDR1 is SGHTA and CDR2 FQGNSA. The V end was cut by 1 base, the J end by 5 bases, with 8 bases between. CDR3 length: 13 amino acids. This CDR3 is CASSLERGETQYF. CDR3 in DNA: TGTGCCAGCAGCTTAGAACGCGGCGAGACCCAGTACTTC.

This clone was counted once. The chain uses TRBV7-2 and TRBJ1-1, with 7 bases aligning to TRBD1. Germline CDR1 is SGHTA and CDR2 is FQGNSA. V dropped 7 bases and J dropped 0; count of bases not matched to a gene: 5. The CDR3 length is 14 residues. CDR3 sequence (DNA): TGTGCCAGCACCCTACAGGGGATGAACACTGAAGCTTTCTTT. Translation gives CASTLQGMNTEAFF. Based on the CDR3 plus reference TRBV7-2 and TRBJ1-1, the full variable domain is GAGVSQSPSNKVTEKGKDVELRCDPISGHTALYWYRQSLGQGLEFLIYFQGNSAPDKSGLPSDRFSAERTGGSVSTLTIQRTQQEDSAVYLCASTLQGMNTEAFFGQGTRLTVV.

This clone was counted only a few times. J is TRBJ1-2 and V is TRBV9; D not resolved. Per the germline V gene, CDR1 is SGDLS and CDR2 is YYNGEE. V shed 0 bases and J shed 8 bases, with 8 bases lying between them. The CDR3 runs 12 residues. CDR3 sequence (DNA): TGTGCCAGCAGCGTAGGGCCTGGCGGCTACACCTTC. This translates into CASSVGPGGYTF.

This clone was seen only once. This chain connects TRBV9 to TRBJ2-5; TRBD2 matches 8 bases. Germline CDR1 SGDLS, CDR2 YYNGEE. The CDR3 consists of 17 residues. V lost 2 bases and J lost 0; bases outside the gene matches: 9. The CDR3 nucleotides read TGTGCCAGCAGCGTGAGTCCGGGGGGGCGGAACCAAGAGACCCAGTACTTC. Its translation: CASSVSPGGRNQETQYF.

V and J are TRBV6-6 and TRBJ2-7; a weak D match, TRBD2 (5 bases). The V and J ends lost 2 bases and 7 bases respectively, with 18 bases between them. CDR3 length equals 15 residues. CDR1 and CDR2 from the germline V gene are MNHNY and SVGAGI (reference sequence). The CDR3 reads CASSYPGRVSGEQYF. CDR3 sequence (DNA): TGTGCCAGCAGTTACCCGGGAAGGGTAAGTGGTGAGCAGTACTTC.

The V and J genes are TRBV9 and TRBJ2-7; D uncertain. Trimming shortened V by 0 bases and J by 2 bases, and 12 bases separated the two germline ends. Germline V gene sequence: CDR1 SGDLS, CDR2 YYNGEE. This CDR3 region has 15 residues. CDR3 sequence reads: CASSVGDGPPYEQYF. In DNA form, the CDR3 reads TGTGCCAGCAGCGTAGGCGATGGGCCTCCCTACGAGCAGTACTTC.

The rearrangement joins TRBV5-1 to TRBJ1-1; 7 bases are shared with TRBD1. The trim removed 0 bases at V and 5 bases at J, leaving 4 bases unmatched. The CDR3 is 14 amino acids. Germline V CDR1 and CDR2: SGHRS, YFSETQ. CDR3: CASSLEQGRTEAFF. DNA for the CDR3: TGCGCCAGCAGCTTGGAACAGGGGAGAACTGAAGCTTTCTTT.

The gene calls are TRBV28 and TRBJ2-7; the match to TRBD1 covers 7 bases. Germline V gene sequence: CDR1 MDHEN, CDR2 SYDVKM. With 2 bases clipped from V and 2 bases from J, the junction kept 9 bases outside the gene matches. CDR3 length: 16 residues. Written as DNA, the CDR3 is TGTGCCAGCAGTTTAACAGGGGACCACAGGGCCTACGAGCAGTACTTC. Its translation is CASSLTGDHRAYEQYF.

This rearrangement joins TRBV27 to TRBJ1-5; tentatively, D is TRBD1 (5 bases). The CDR3 is 16 residues long. Germline assignment: CDR1 MNHEY and CDR2 SMNVEV (reference sequence). The V end was cut by 2 bases, the J end by 4 bases, with 15 bases between. CDR3 sequence (DNA): TGTGCCAGCAGTTTAACGGGGCGGGGCCCTAATCAGCCCCAGCATTTT. Amino acids: CASSLTGRGPNQPQHF.

The CDR3 loop is CASSRERVQEQFF. The CDR3 DNA sequence: TGTGCCAGCAGCCGAGAGCGGGTACAAGAGCAGTTCTTC. The chain employs TRBV5-8 and TRBJ2-1; tentatively, D is TRBD2 (6 bases). Germline assignment: CDR1 SGHTS and CDR2 YDEGEE. The CDR3 sequence is 13 residues long. Trimming removed 4 bases at V and 10 bases at J, with 15 bases between.

This clone appeared a single time. CDR3 in DNA: TGTGCCAGCAGCCCCCAGACAGGGGTGGGTGAGCAGTTCTTC. It codes for CASSPQTGVGEQFF. The chain uses TRBV6-5 and TRBJ2-1; 8 nucleotides agree with TRBD1. V shed 6 bases and J 9 bases; nucleotides not matched to a gene: 10. The CDR3 consists of 14 residues. Looked up from germline, CDR1 is MNHEY and CDR2 is SVGAGI.

The V and J genes are TRBV27 and TRBJ2-7, with TRBD1 identical over 7 bases. Unmatched junction bases numbered 12, after V lost 3 bases and J lost 7 bases. The V gene's germline CDR1 is MNHEY and CDR2 SMNVEV (reference sequence). This CDR3 region has 15 residues. CDR3 region: CASSFYPDRAGEQYF. CDR3 coding DNA: TGTGCCAGCAGTTTTTACCCCGACAGGGCAGGGGAGCAGTACTTC.